The 16 T cell receptor beta chains given below trace back to one sample, sequenced in a study of cytomegalovirus exposure and HLA in healthy donors. Researchers ran the PCR with 60 Vbeta and 13 Jbeta primers. Clones were read by immunoSEQ multiplex PCR, and TCRdb kept only the in-frame ones, dropping some. In the table there are under 150,000 clones, about 80% of which are singletons. The sequencing sample was made of PBMCs. These receptors were obtained from a man between 25 and 39 years old in good health and CMV-seronegative.

The chain uses TRBV7-2 and TRBJ1-2; D unresolved. With 5 bases removed from V and 4 bases from J, the gap between germline ends came to 5 bases. This CDR3 has 11 residues. CDR1 and CDR2 from the germline V gene are SGHTA and FQGNSA. CDR3 amino acids: CASSDTYGYTF. The CDR3 bases are TGTGCCAGCAGCGACACCTATGGCTACACCTTC.

V is TRBV7-8 and J is TRBJ2-1; perhaps TRBD2 as D (5 bases). The CDR3 contains 14 residues. Trimming took 7 bases from V and 7 from J, leaving 17 bases between them. Germline CDR1 and CDR2: SGHVS and FQNEAQ. The CDR3 bases are TGTGCCAGCATTCTGGACTCATCTACGAATGAGCAGTTCTTC. Its protein is CASILDSSTNEQFF.

The rearrangement joins TRBV6-5 to TRBJ1-1; D unresolved. Germline-derived CDR1 and CDR2 are MNHEY and SVGAGI. V gave up 0 bases and J gave up 7 bases, with 12 bases separating them. The CDR3 is 14 residues long. In nucleotides, the CDR3 is TGTGCCAGCAGTTACTCGAATGCGCCAGGTGAAGCTTTCTTT. This gives the protein CASSYSNAPGEAFF.

The genes are TRBV5-6 and TRBJ1-2; no clear D. The ends were cut back, 9 bases at V and 5 bases at J, with 20 bases in the middle. This CDR3 has 14 amino acids. The germline V gene has CDR1 SGHDT and CDR2 YYEEEE. CDR3 protein: CATSRLEVKYGYTF. The DNA of the CDR3 is TGTGCCACATCAAGACTCGAGGTTAAATATGGCTACACCTTC.

The chain links TRBV28 to TRBJ2-5, with 9 bases identical to TRBD2. Per germline, CDR1 MDHEN and CDR2 SYDVKM. CDR3 length equals 17 residues. The J segment lost 11 bases and the V segment lost 4 bases, leaving 20 bases of the junction unmatched. CDR3 nucleotides: TGTGCCAGCAGTTCAAACCAAATCATAGCGGGAGCTTATGAGCAGTACTTC. Its translation: CASSSNQIIAGAYEQYF.

In its sample, this clone was seen once. The chain joins TRBV9 to TRBJ2-7, with TRBD1 matching 10 bases. This CDR3 has 16 residues. V dropped 4 bases and J dropped 5; count of bases not matched to a gene: 12. CDR1 SGDLS and CDR2 YYNGEE come from the germline V gene. CDR3 region: CASSRTGTGDLNEQYF. Written as DNA, the CDR3 is TGTGCCAGCAGCCGCACCGGGACAGGGGACCTCAACGAGCAGTACTTC.

The sample holds a few counts of this clone. This CDR3 reads CASSGYRGDTEAFF. DNA of the CDR3: TGTGCCAGCAGCGGGTACAGGGGAGACACTGAAGCTTTCTTT. The rearrangement uses TRBV5-4 and TRBJ1-1, with 7 bases lining up with TRBD1. The CDR3 consists of 14 residues. Germline CDR1 and CDR2: SGHNT and YYREEE (reference sequence). Trimming took 4 bases from V and 3 from J; bases not matched to a gene: 6.

The chain has TRBV7-2 and TRBJ1-4; 9 bases line up with TRBD1. This CDR3 is 17 amino acids long. V shed 5 bases and J 0 bases; nucleotides not matched to a gene: 7. Germline CDR1 and CDR2: SGHTA and FQGNSA. CDR3 nucleotide sequence: TGTGCCAGCAGCGCCCCGGGACAGGGAACAACTAATGAAAAACTGTTTTTT. Its translation is CASSAPGQGTTNEKLFF.

This chain joins TRBV30 and TRBJ2-1, with 7 bases matching TRBD2. The junction had 6 bases not matched to a gene; V was cut back by 8 bases and J by 2 bases. The CDR3 runs to 13 residues. In germline, CDR1 is GTSNPN, CDR2 SVGIG (reference sequence). Here the CDR3 DNA reads TGTGCCGGCAAGGGAGGGCCCTACAATGAGCAGTTCTTC. Amino acids: CAGKGGPYNEQFF.

The chain links TRBV5-1 to TRBJ2-7, with D maybe TRBD1 (7 bases). The V and J ends lost 3 bases and 2 bases respectively, with 18 bases between them. The CDR3 is 16 residues long. Germline CDR1 SGHRS, CDR2 YFSETQ. CDR3 protein: CASSSSEGAPTYEQYF. The CDR3 nucleotides are TGCGCCAGCAGCTCGTCGGAGGGGGCGCCTACCTACGAGCAGTACTTC. Combining the CDR3 with reference TRBV5-1 and TRBJ2-7 gives the whole variable domain KAGVTQTPRYLIKTRGQQVTLSCSPISGHRSVSWYQQTPGQGLQFLFEYFSETQRNKGNFPGRFSGRQFSNSRSEMNVSTLELGDSALYLCASSSSEGAPTYEQYFGPGTRLTVT.

About this clone: One end of the junction is discordant with germline, which a read error may explain. V gene TRBV7-9 combines with J gene TRBJ1-1; unclear D gene. Per germline, CDR1 SEHNR and CDR2 FQNEAQ (reference sequence). The CDR3 loop spans 12 amino acids. Written as DNA, the CDR3 is TGTTCCAGCAGCTTCGGGAACACTGAAGCTTTCTTT. Protein sequence: CSSSFGNTEAFF.

This clone came up a few times. The chain combines TRBV19 with TRBJ1-1, with TRBD1 matching 7 bases. Germline V gene lookup returns CDR1 LNHDA and CDR2 SQIVND (reference sequence). The CDR3 spans 13 residues. The J segment lost 4 bases and the V segment lost 4 bases, leaving 3 bases of the junction unmatched. CDR3 sequence reads: CASSTRQGTEAFF. DNA for the CDR3: TGTGCCAGTAGTACCCGACAGGGCACTGAAGCTTTCTTT. The variable domain in full, with the rest retrieved from reference TRBV19 and TRBJ1-1, is DGGITQSPKYLFRKEGQNVTLSCEQNLNHDAMYWYRQDPGQGLRLIYYSQIVNDFQKGDIAEGYSVSREKKESFPLTVTSAQKNPTAFYLCASSTRQGTEAFFGQGTRLTVV.

The chain uses TRBV7-9 and TRBJ1-1; 8 positions match TRBD1. Trimming removed 4 bases from V and 4 bases from J; junction bases left unmatched: 11. Germline values: CDR1 SEHNR, CDR2 FQNEAQ (reference sequence). This CDR3 is built from 16 residues. As DNA, the CDR3 is TGTGCCAGCAGCTCTCAAAGGACAGGGATTGGCACTGAAGCTTTCTTT. Translated: CASSSQRTGIGTEAFF.

This clone was observed a handful of times. V usage is TRBV27 and J usage is TRBJ2-3, with D possibly being TRBD2 (6 bases). The CDR3 is 15 residues long. Germline assignment: CDR1 MNHEY and CDR2 SMNVEV (reference sequence). V lost 5 bases, J lost 1 base, and 13 bases lay in between. The CDR3 region is CASSPRLVGTDTQYF. The DNA for the CDR3 is TGTGCCAGCAGTCCGAGACTAGTTGGCACAGATACGCAGTATTTT.

The rearrangement joins TRBV5-4 to TRBJ2-1, with a weak D call TRBD2 (6 bases). V shed 0 bases and J shed 1 base, with 14 bases lying between them. The CDR3 runs to 17 residues. The germline CDR1 and CDR2 sequences are SGHNT and YYREEE (reference sequence). Here the CDR3 DNA reads TGTGCCAGCAGCTTGGGGCAGGGAGGTATGTCCTACAATGAGCAGTTCTTC. It codes for CASSLGQGGMSYNEQFF.

This rearrangement joins TRBV7-8 to TRBJ2-4; maybe TRBD2 (6 bases). The CDR3 is 14 amino acids. V was shortened by 4 bases and J by 1 base, with 8 bases between the two germline ends. Germline V gene data show CDR1 as SGHVS and CDR2 as FQNEAQ. As DNA, the CDR3 is TGTGCCAGCAGCTCGGGACTGGCCAAAAACATTCAGTACTTC. Translated: CASSSGLAKNIQYF.